The rows below give T cell receptor beta chains drawn from one sample of a study of blood T cell repertoires in COVID-19. TCRdb keeps only in-frame clones here, not all; method: immunoSEQ multiplex PCR. The top ten hold roughly 15% of the sample, which has 85,000 to 90,000 clones, roughly 80% seen once. The sample was peripheral blood. The receptor set was obtained from an elderly woman with active or convalescent COVID-19. Both conserved end residues are part of each CDR3. A D gene is named only where the DNA matches it firmly. Part of the rows lack a size; the others show once, few, many or a class for expanded clones.

v_gene: TRBV7-2; d_gene: NA; j_gene: TRBJ1-5; abundance: NA; CDR3aa: CASSLVGGGYSNQPQHF; CDR3nt: TGTGCCAGCAGCTTAGTCGGGGGGGGATATAGCAATCAGCCCCAGCATTTT
v_gene: TRBV4-3; d_gene: TRBD1; j_gene: TRBJ1-5; abundance: NA; CDR3aa: CASSQVTGGQPQHF; CDR3nt: TGCGCCAGCAGCCAAGTGACAGGGGGGCAGCCCCAGCATTTT
v_gene: TRBV28; d_gene: NA; j_gene: TRBJ1-2; abundance: NA; CDR3aa: CASSLQARVGYGYTF; CDR3nt: TGTGCCAGCAGTTTACAGGCGAGGGTTGGCTATGGCTACACCTTC
v_gene: TRBV11-2; d_gene: TRBD2; j_gene: TRBJ2-2; abundance: once; CDR3aa: CASRLGRASGGELFF; CDR3nt: TGTGCCAGCAGACTCGGGAGGGCCTCGGGCGGGGAGCTGTTTTTT
v_gene: TRBV6-4; d_gene: NA; j_gene: TRBJ2-2; abundance: NA; CDR3aa: CASSAVNTGELFF; CDR3nt: TGTGCCAGCAGTGCTGTGAACACCGGGGAGCTGTTTTTT
v_gene: TRBV28; d_gene: NA; j_gene: TRBJ2-3; abundance: NA; CDR3aa: CASNESSDTQYF; CDR3nt: TGTGCCAGCAACGAGAGTTCAGATACGCAGTATTTT
v_gene: TRBV29-1; d_gene: TRBD1; j_gene: TRBJ2-2; abundance: NA; CDR3aa: CSASRGTANTGELFF; CDR3nt: TGCAGCGCCTCACGAGGGACAGCTAACACCGGGGAGCTGTTTTTT
v_gene: TRBV4-2; d_gene: TRBD2; j_gene: TRBJ2-7; abundance: many; CDR3aa: CASSQDASGASYEQYF; CDR3nt: TGTGCCAGCAGCCAAGACGCTAGCGGGGCCTCCTACGAGCAGTACTTC
v_gene: TRBV6-5; d_gene: TRBD1; j_gene: TRBJ2-7; abundance: few; CDR3aa: CASSYSPSGTVYEQYF; CDR3nt: TGTGCCAGCAGTTACTCTCCCTCCGGGACAGTCTACGAGCAGTACTTC
v_gene: TRBV9; d_gene: TRBD1; j_gene: TRBJ2-4; abundance: NA; CDR3aa: CASSPLGTGGNIQYF; CDR3nt: TGTGCCAGCAGCCCCCTGGGGACAGGGGGAAACATTCAGTACTTC
v_gene: TRBV19; d_gene: NA; j_gene: TRBJ1-3; abundance: NA; CDR3aa: CASSTSYGVAGNTIYF; CDR3nt: TGTGCCAGTAGTACCTCCTACGGGGTAGCGGGAAACACCATATATTTT
v_gene: TRBV6-2/TRBV6-3; d_gene: NA; j_gene: TRBJ2-3; abundance: NA; CDR3aa: CASRPSATDTQYF; CDR3nt: TGTGCCAGCAGACCTAGCGCCACAGATACGCAGTATTTT
v_gene: TRBV3-1/TRBV3-2; d_gene: NA; j_gene: TRBJ2-4; abundance: NA; CDR3aa: CASSPRAQGSNIQYF; CDR3nt: TGTGCCAGCAGCCCCCGGGCCCAGGGGTCCAACATTCAGTACTTC
v_gene: TRBV6-6; d_gene: NA; j_gene: TRBJ2-5; abundance: NA; CDR3aa: CASSYTGTTQETQYF; CDR3nt: TGTGCCAGCAGTTACACAGGGACTACGCAAGAGACCCAGTACTTC
v_gene: TRBV19; d_gene: TRBD1; j_gene: TRBJ1-4; abundance: NA; CDR3aa: CASSLPGQGAEKLFF; CDR3nt: TGTGCCAGTAGCTTACCGGGACAGGGGGCAGAAAAACTGTTTTTT
v_gene: TRBV2; d_gene: NA; j_gene: TRBJ2-7; abundance: few; CDR3aa: CASSDSFSYEQYF; CDR3nt: TGTGCCAGCAGTGACAGTTTCTCCTACGAGCAGTACTTC
v_gene: TRBV27; d_gene: TRBD1; j_gene: TRBJ2-7; abundance: NA; CDR3aa: CASTPSLGQGSYEQYF; CDR3nt: TGTGCCAGCACACCATCCTTGGGACAGGGATCCTACGAGCAGTACTTC
v_gene: TRBV7-9; d_gene: NA; j_gene: TRBJ1-2; abundance: NA; CDR3aa: CASSRYSNYGYTF; CDR3nt: TGTGCCAGCAGCCGATACAGTAACTATGGCTACACCTTC
v_gene: TRBV5-1; d_gene: TRBD1; j_gene: TRBJ1-1; abundance: NA; CDR3aa: CASGQGPYRGTEAFF; CDR3nt: TGCGCCAGCGGACAGGGCCCCTATAGGGGCACTGAAGCTTTCTTT
v_gene: TRBV11-2; d_gene: NA; j_gene: TRBJ1-1; abundance: NA; CDR3aa: CASSFAPGNRNTEAFF; CDR3nt: TGTGCCAGCAGCTTTGCCCCCGGGAATCGGAACACTGAAGCTTTCTTT
v_gene: TRBV7-2; d_gene: TRBD2; j_gene: TRBJ2-3; abundance: once; CDR3aa: CASSLSYSGSALTDTQYF; CDR3nt: TGTGCCAGCAGCTTATCTTATAGCGGGAGCGCTCTCACAGATACGCAGTATTTT
v_gene: TRBV7-9; d_gene: NA; j_gene: TRBJ2-3; abundance: once; CDR3aa: CASSEQGFSTDTQYF; CDR3nt: TGTGCCAGCAGCGAACAGGGTTTCAGCACAGATACGCAGTATTTT
v_gene: TRBV27; d_gene: NA; j_gene: TRBJ1-5; abundance: NA; CDR3aa: CASSPQAQRNQPQHF; CDR3nt: TGTGCCAGCAGTCCTCAGGCCCAACGAAATCAGCCCCAGCATTTT
v_gene: TRBV5-1; d_gene: NA; j_gene: TRBJ1-2; abundance: NA; CDR3aa: CASSATQNYGYTF; CDR3nt: TGCGCCAGCAGCGCCACACAGAACTATGGCTACACCTTC
v_gene: TRBV28; d_gene: TRBD2; j_gene: TRBJ2-7; abundance: NA; CDR3aa: CASGSAGDLLNEQYF; CDR3nt: TGTGCCAGCGGGTCAGCGGGGGACCTGCTTAACGAGCAGTACTTC
v_gene: TRBV7-9; d_gene: TRBD2; j_gene: TRBJ2-7; abundance: NA; CDR3aa: CASSLAGTSGGARYEQYF; CDR3nt: TGTGCCAGCAGCTTAGCCGGGACTAGCGGGGGGGCCCGCTACGAGCAGTACTTC
v_gene: TRBV10-2; d_gene: NA; j_gene: TRBJ1-4; abundance: NA; CDR3aa: CASSDGVGAYEKLFF; CDR3nt: TGCGCCAGCAGTGATGGGGTGGGGGCTTATGAAAAACTGTTTTTT
v_gene: TRBV7-8; d_gene: TRBD1; j_gene: TRBJ1-2; abundance: NA; CDR3aa: CASSPQGDYGYTF; CDR3nt: TGTGCCAGCAGCCCACAGGGGGACTATGGCTACACCTTC
v_gene: TRBV6-5; d_gene: NA; j_gene: TRBJ2-3; abundance: NA; CDR3aa: CASTEMAHVTDTQYF; CDR3nt: TGTGCCAGCACCGAAATGGCTCATGTCACAGATACGCAGTATTTT
v_gene: TRBV6-5; d_gene: TRBD2; j_gene: TRBJ2-7; abundance: NA; CDR3aa: CASRPTSGGPYEQYF; CDR3nt: TGTGCCAGCAGACCGACTAGCGGGGGACCCTACGAGCAGTACTTC
v_gene: TRBV30; d_gene: NA; j_gene: TRBJ2-2; abundance: few; CDR3aa: CAWKRRAVDTGELFF; CDR3nt: TGTGCCTGGAAGCGCAGGGCCGTGGACACCGGGGAGCTGTTTTTT
v_gene: TRBV6-5; d_gene: NA; j_gene: TRBJ2-2; abundance: NA; CDR3aa: CASNDGSDWTGELFF; CDR3nt: TGTGCCAGCAACGACGGGAGCGATTGGACCGGGGAGCTGTTTTTT
v_gene: TRBV29-1; d_gene: TRBD1; j_gene: TRBJ2-3; abundance: NA; CDR3aa: CSVRQGLDTQYF; CDR3nt: TGCAGCGTTCGACAGGGCTTGGATACGCAGTATTTT
v_gene: TRBV4-2; d_gene: NA; j_gene: TRBJ1-1; abundance: once; CDR3aa: CASSQDLRGNTEAFF; CDR3nt: TGTGCCAGCAGCCAAGATCTAAGGGGGAACACTGAAGCTTTCTTT
v_gene: TRBV5-4; d_gene: TRBD1; j_gene: TRBJ1-4; abundance: NA; CDR3aa: CASSLQGAATNEKLFF; CDR3nt: TGTGCCAGCAGCTTGCAGGGGGCCGCAACTAATGAAAAACTGTTTTTT
v_gene: TRBV28; d_gene: NA; j_gene: TRBJ2-7; abundance: NA; CDR3aa: CASSRTHEQYF; CDR3nt: TGTGCCAGCAGTAGAACTCACGAGCAGTACTTC
v_gene: TRBV6-5; d_gene: NA; j_gene: TRBJ1-1; abundance: NA; CDR3aa: CASSQGGVEAFF; CDR3nt: TGTGCCAGCAGCCAGGGAGGGGTTGAAGCTTTCTTT
v_gene: TRBV4-1; d_gene: NA; j_gene: TRBJ2-7; abundance: NA; CDR3aa: CASSPIYYATGPHEQYF; CDR3nt: TGCGCCAGCAGCCCTATATATTACGCGACAGGTCCCCACGAGCAGTACTTC
v_gene: TRBV5-6; d_gene: TRBD2; j_gene: TRBJ2-1; abundance: NA; CDR3aa: CASSPLAGAYNEQFF; CDR3nt: TGTGCCAGCAGCCCCTTAGCGGGGGCCTACAATGAGCAGTTCTTC
v_gene: TRBV19; d_gene: NA; j_gene: TRBJ1-2; abundance: NA; CDR3aa: CASSPPGGGYTF; CDR3nt: TGTGCCAGTAGTCCTCCGGGAGGGGGCTACACCTTC
v_gene: TRBV19; d_gene: TRBD1; j_gene: TRBJ1-6; abundance: NA; CDR3aa: CASSGGQGPIRWYNSPLHF; CDR3nt: TGTGCCAGTAGTGGGGGACAGGGACCAATTCGATGGTATAATTCACCCCTCCACTTT
v_gene: TRBV5-4; d_gene: TRBD1; j_gene: TRBJ1-1; abundance: many; CDR3aa: CASGTDNTEAFF; CDR3nt: TGTGCCAGCGGGACAGATAACACTGAAGCTTTCTTT
v_gene: TRBV5-1; d_gene: TRBD1; j_gene: TRBJ2-1; abundance: NA; CDR3aa: CASSLGQGVATEQFF; CDR3nt: TGCGCCAGCAGCTTGGGACAGGGGGTTGCGACTGAGCAGTTCTTC
v_gene: TRBV12-3/TRBV12-4; d_gene: TRBD1; j_gene: TRBJ1-5; abundance: NA; CDR3aa: CASRGQGDQPQHF; CDR3nt: TGTGCCAGCAGAGGACAGGGGGATCAGCCCCAGCATTTT
v_gene: TRBV5-1; d_gene: NA; j_gene: TRBJ2-7; abundance: once; CDR3aa: CASSFAVQGEQYF; CDR3nt: TGCGCCAGCAGCTTCGCCGTCCAGGGCGAGCAGTACTTC
v_gene: TRBV30; d_gene: NA; j_gene: TRBJ1-5; abundance: NA; CDR3aa: CAWSHGGSQPQHF; CDR3nt: TGTGCCTGGAGTCACGGGGGAAGTCAGCCCCAGCATTTT
v_gene: TRBV6-2/TRBV6-3; d_gene: TRBD1; j_gene: TRBJ2-7; abundance: NA; CDR3aa: CASSWGRGSYEQYF; CDR3nt: TGTGCCAGCAGTTGGGGCAGGGGGTCCTACGAGCAGTACTTC
v_gene: TRBV9; d_gene: TRBD1; j_gene: TRBJ2-5; abundance: NA; CDR3aa: CASSAQGASETQYF; CDR3nt: TGTGCCAGCAGCGCGCAGGGGGCGAGTGAGACCCAGTACTTC
v_gene: TRBV5-8; d_gene: TRBD1; j_gene: TRBJ1-6; abundance: NA; CDR3aa: CASSLYAGTGAHNSPLHF; CDR3nt: TGTGCCAGCAGCTTGTACGCCGGGACAGGGGCGCATAATTCACCCCTCCACTTT
v_gene: TRBV28; d_gene: TRBD1; j_gene: TRBJ1-4; abundance: NA; CDR3aa: CASSLMAGGNEKLFF; CDR3nt: TGTGCCAGCAGTTTGATGGCAGGGGGCAATGAAAAACTGTTTTTT
v_gene: TRBV4-3; d_gene: TRBD2; j_gene: TRBJ2-2; abundance: few; CDR3aa: CASSPSGGNTGELFF; CDR3nt: TGCGCCAGCAGCCCTAGCGGGGGGAACACCGGGGAGCTGTTTTTT
v_gene: TRBV5-1; d_gene: NA; j_gene: TRBJ1-4; abundance: NA; CDR3aa: CASSLAGSGGEKLFF; CDR3nt: TGCGCCAGCAGCTTGGCCGGCAGCGGAGGAGAAAAACTGTTTTTT
v_gene: TRBV12-5; d_gene: NA; j_gene: TRBJ2-1; abundance: once; CDR3aa: CASGLEGSLGGQFF; CDR3nt: TGTGCTAGTGGTTTGGAGGGAAGTCTTGGGGGCCAGTTCTTC
v_gene: TRBV27; d_gene: NA; j_gene: TRBJ2-5; abundance: NA; CDR3aa: CASSPSGVPTQYF; CDR3nt: TGTGCCAGCAGTCCCTCAGGGGTTCCGACCCAGTACTTC
v_gene: TRBV10-3; d_gene: NA; j_gene: TRBJ2-7; abundance: once; CDR3aa: CAISDTGRYEQYF; CDR3nt: TGTGCCATCAGTGACACAGGGAGATACGAGCAGTACTTC
v_gene: TRBV21-1; d_gene: NA; j_gene: TRBJ1-4; abundance: NA; CDR3aa: CASSLRQRLF; CDR3nt: TGTGCCAGCAGCCTTCGACAGCGTCTTTTT
v_gene: TRBV21-1; d_gene: NA; j_gene: TRBJ1-3; abundance: NA; CDR3aa: CASSKADLPGQGRYRNTIYF; CDR3nt: TGTGCCAGCAGCAAAGCTGATCTGCCCGGACAGGGCAGGTACAGAAACACCATATATTTT
v_gene: TRBV29-1; d_gene: TRBD1; j_gene: TRBJ1-1; abundance: few; CDR3aa: CSAPQGANTEAFF; CDR3nt: TGCAGCGCCCCACAGGGGGCAAACACTGAAGCTTTCTTT